This entry lists 25 T cell receptor beta chains sequenced from one sample in a study of blood T cell repertoires in COVID-19. Here immunoSEQ multiplex PCR was the method, and the copy in TCRdb shows in-frame clones only, minus some. The sample lists some 230,000 clones, 75% to 85% seen once, with 7.4% in the top ten. Sequenced material: peripheral blood. These TCRs come from a woman between 45 and 65 years old with acute or convalescent COVID-19.

The chain recombines TRBV7-2 with TRBJ1-1; maybe TRBD1 (6 bases). Trimming removed 1 base from V and 5 bases from J, with 11 bases in between. This CDR3 has 14 residues. CDR1 is SGHTA and CDR2 is FQGNSA in the germline V gene. The CDR3 DNA sequence: TGTGCCAGCAGCTTAGATGGGGGCTTTACTGAAGCTTTCTTT. Translated, it gives CASSLDGGFTEAFF.

J is TRBJ2-1 and V is TRBV6-6, with D possibly TRBD1 on 6 matching bases. CDR1 MNHNY and CDR2 SVGAGI come from the germline V gene (reference sequence). This CDR3 is built from 15 residues. The V end was cut by 2 bases, the J end by 10 bases, with 18 bases between. The DNA for the CDR3 is TGTGCCAGCAGTTACCAGGGGCCGGAACTTGGGGAGCAGTTCTTC. Protein sequence: CASSYQGPELGEQFF.

The rearrangement joins TRBV30 to TRBJ2-7; D perhaps matches TRBD2 (5 bases). From germline, CDR1 is GTSNPN and CDR2 SVGIG (reference sequence). The CDR3 is made up of 15 amino acids. Trimming shortened V by 0 bases and J by 3 bases, and 15 bases separated the two germline ends. CDR3 in amino acids: CAWSVLGGRGYEQYF. The CDR3 bases are TGTGCCTGGAGTGTACTGGGTGGCCGGGGCTACGAGCAGTACTTC.

This clone was counted a few times. The rearrangement joins TRBV6-6 to TRBJ1-6; 8 positions agree with TRBD1. CDR3 length equals 15 residues. Germline CDR1 reads MNHNY; CDR2 reads SVGAGI (reference sequence). The J segment lost 5 bases and the V segment lost 5 bases, leaving 5 bases of the junction unmatched. CDR3 DNA sequence: TGTGCCAGCAGTCCGACAGGGGCAGATAATTCACCCCTCCACTTT. Translation gives CASSPTGADNSPLHF.

This clone was observed a single time. The V gene is TRBV3-1 (or the pseudogene TRBV3-2), the J gene TRBJ2-1; D is uncertain. In germline, CDR1 is LGHDT, CDR2 YNNKEL (reference sequence). The CDR3 spans 12 residues. The V and J ends lost 4 bases and 4 bases respectively, with 5 bases between them. CDR3 residues: CASSLTYNEQFF. CDR3 bases: TGTGCCAGCAGCCTTACTTACAATGAGCAGTTCTTC.

The V call is TRBV5-4, the J call TRBJ2-5; 7 bases map to TRBD1. The trim removed 4 bases at V and 0 bases at J, leaving 6 bases unmatched. Germline lookup yields CDR1 SGHNT and CDR2 YYREEE (reference sequence). The length of the CDR3 is 15 residues. The CDR3 spells CASSLGTAYQETQYF. DNA of the CDR3: TGTGCCAGCAGCCTCGGGACAGCGTACCAAGAGACCCAGTACTTC.

V is TRBV2 and J is TRBJ2-3, with D maybe TRBD1 (5 bases). V lost 5 bases and J 2 bases, leaving 14 bases between the germline ends. The CDR3 consists of 15 residues. From germline, CDR1 is SNHLY and CDR2 FYNNEI. Here the CDR3 DNA reads TGTGCCAGCAGTCAGGACACGGCCCTCACAGATACGCAGTATTTT. Translating it yields CASSQDTALTDTQYF.

The chain has TRBV9 and TRBJ1-4; TRBD1 matches 7 bases. Germline V gives CDR1 SGDLS, CDR2 YYNGEE. V dropped 3 bases and J dropped 4; count of bases not matched to a gene: 6. The CDR3 is made up of 15 amino acids. CDR3 nucleotides: TGTGCCAGCAGCGACGGGACAGCCTTTAATGAAAAACTGTTTTTT. This gives the protein CASSDGTAFNEKLFF.

The chain uses TRBV11-2 and TRBJ1-1; the match to TRBD1 covers 7 bases. CDR1 is SGHAT, CDR2 FQNNGV, per germline. V lost 2 bases and J lost 4; bases outside the gene matches: 4. The CDR3 length is 14 residues. This CDR3 reads CASSLLPGGTEAFF. The CDR3 DNA sequence: TGTGCCAGCAGCTTACTTCCAGGGGGCACTGAAGCTTTCTTT.

The V call is TRBV27, the J call TRBJ2-1; 10 bases line up with TRBD1. There are 14 residues in the CDR3. V trimming: 4 bases; J trimming: 5 bases; junction bases outside the gene matches: 2. Germline lookup yields CDR1 MNHEY and CDR2 SMNVEV (reference sequence). The CDR3 nucleotides are TGTGCCAGCAGTTCCGGGACAGGGGACAATGAGCAGTTCTTC. Its translation is CASSSGTGDNEQFF.

The V and J genes are TRBV11-2 and TRBJ1-1; D is unresolved. Deletions cut 4 bases from V and 11 bases from J, with 20 bases between. Germline loops: CDR1 SGHAT, CDR2 FQNNGV. The CDR3 runs to 14 residues. CDR3 in amino acids: CASSSNPTPGRAFF. The CDR3, as DNA: TGTGCCAGCAGCTCAAACCCGACCCCGGGTCGGGCTTTCTTT.

The CDR3 bases are TGCGCCAGCAGCTTGGCTGTCGGGAGGGCGGGGGAGCAGTACTTC. The encoded protein is CASSLAVGRAGEQYF. This chain links TRBV5-1 with TRBJ2-7; 8 bases fit TRBD2. Trimming removed 0 bases from V and 7 bases from J; junction bases left unmatched: 9. CDR3 size: 15 residues. Looked up from germline, CDR1 is SGHRS and CDR2 is YFSETQ.

The J gene is TRBJ2-2, the V gene TRBV9, with 11 bases aligning to TRBD2. The germline V gene encodes CDR1 SGDLS and CDR2 YYNGEE. V gave up 4 bases and J gave up 1 base; unmatched junction bases: 3. The CDR3 length is 16 residues. This CDR3 is CASSFGTSGNTGELFF. The CDR3 coding sequence is TGTGCCAGCAGCTTCGGGACTAGCGGGAACACCGGGGAGCTGTTTTTT.

The genes are TRBV2 and TRBJ2-7; D not resolved. The CDR3 spans 14 residues. Germline V gene lookup returns CDR1 SNHLY and CDR2 FYNNEI. Trimming stripped 6 bases from V and 1 base from J, with 13 bases between. The CDR3 coding sequence is TGTGCCAGCAGCGATGCTGACATGTCCTACGAGCAGTACTTC. Protein product: CASSDADMSYEQYF.

The J gene is TRBJ2-2, the V gene TRBV5-4, with a weak D call TRBD1 (5 bases). Deletions cut 4 bases from V and 3 bases from J, with 13 bases between. This CDR3 contains 15 residues. Per germline, CDR1 SGHNT and CDR2 YYREEE (reference sequence). The CDR3 nucleotides read TGTGCCAGCAGCACCGGGCTAGGGGACACCGGGGAGCTGTTTTTT. Amino acid sequence: CASSTGLGDTGELFF.

This clone has more than one count but fewer than ten. J is TRBJ2-1 and V is TRBV27, with TRBD1 identical over 8 bases. This CDR3 has 14 amino acids. V shed 6 bases and J 9 bases; nucleotides not matched to a gene: 10. Germline lookup yields CDR1 MNHEY and CDR2 SMNVEV (reference sequence). CDR3 in DNA: TGTGCCAGCAGCTTCGGGCAGGGGGCGCGTGAGCAGTTCTTC. It encodes CASSFGQGAREQFF.

CDR3 protein: CASSLVANNYGYTF. The DNA of the CDR3 is TGTGCCAGCAGCTTGGTAGCTAATAACTATGGCTACACCTTC. The chain is built from TRBV7-8 and TRBJ1-2, with D uncertain. The CDR3 sequence is 14 residues long. V was clipped by 3 bases and J by 1 base, with 9 bases between them. The germline gives CDR1 SGHVS, CDR2 FQNEAQ.

The gene calls are TRBV3-1 (or the pseudogene TRBV3-2) and TRBJ1-5, with D uncertain. Trimming removed 5 bases at V and 2 bases at J, with 13 bases between. The germline gives CDR1 LGHDT, CDR2 YNNKEL (reference sequence). This CDR3 comprises 15 residues. The CDR3 sequence: CASSLNFRGNQPQHF. CDR3 DNA: TGTGCCAGCAGCTTGAACTTCCGTGGCAATCAGCCCCAGCATTTT.

V usage is TRBV24-1 and J usage is TRBJ2-2, with a tentative D call TRBD1 (6 bases). The germline gives CDR1 KGHDR, CDR2 SFDVKD. The CDR3 is 16 amino acids. V was shortened by 7 bases and J by 5 bases, with 19 bases between the two germline ends. In DNA form, the CDR3 reads TGTGCCACCAGCGGGACAAGGGGATTTACGACCGGGGAGCTGTTTTTT. Translated, it gives CATSGTRGFTTGELFF.

This clone has only a few counts. V and J are TRBV6-1 and TRBJ1-1, with D perhaps TRBD1 (5 bases). V was pared by 1 base and J by 4 bases, with 16 bases between. The CDR3 has 16 amino acids. The germline gives CDR1 MNHNS, CDR2 SASEGT. CDR3 amino acids: CASSEVGGYHATEAFF. The CDR3 DNA follows: TGTGCCAGCAGTGAAGTCGGGGGTTATCATGCCACTGAAGCTTTCTTT.

The chain carries TRBV7-9 and TRBJ2-3; D is perhaps TRBD1 (5 bases). Germline lookup yields CDR1 SEHNR and CDR2 FQNEAQ (reference sequence). V lost 3 bases and J 6 bases, leaving 10 bases between the germline ends. The CDR3 length is 13 residues. CDR3 sequence (DNA): TGTGCCAGCAGCTTTACAGGAGAGGATACGCAGTATTTT. Translating it yields CASSFTGEDTQYF.

The chain combines TRBV5-1 with TRBJ1-3; D is perhaps TRBD1 (5 bases). Deletions cut 0 bases from V and 2 bases from J, with 9 bases between. The CDR3 is 15 amino acids. The germline V gene has CDR1 SGHRS and CDR2 YFSETQ. In nucleotides, the CDR3 is TGCGCCAGCAGCTTGGCCACGGGGGCTGGAAACACCATATATTTT. Protein: CASSLATGAGNTIYF.

The chain carries TRBV6-5 and TRBJ1-2; 8 nucleotides line up with TRBD1. The trim removed 6 bases at V and 2 bases at J, leaving 5 bases unmatched. This CDR3 comprises 14 residues. CDR1 MNHEY and CDR2 SVGAGI come from the germline V gene. The CDR3 region is CASSPGQVNYGYTF. The CDR3 nucleotides read TGTGCCAGCAGCCCGGGACAGGTCAACTATGGCTACACCTTC.

This clone was counted a single time. The chain combines TRBV5-6 with TRBJ2-7, with D perhaps matching TRBD1 (5 bases). The V and J ends lost 2 bases and 2 bases respectively, with 11 bases between them. The CDR3 length is 14 residues. Germline-derived CDR1 and CDR2 are SGHDT and YYEEEE. The CDR3 spells CASSLVQAPYEQYF. Written as DNA, the CDR3 is TGTGCCAGCAGCTTAGTACAGGCCCCCTACGAGCAGTACTTC. The full variable domain, its missing parts supplied by reference TRBV5-6 and TRBJ2-7, is DAGVTQSPTHLIKTRGQQVTLRCSPKSGHDTVSWYQQALGQGPQFIFQYYEEEERQRGNFPDRFSGHQFPNYSSELNVNALLLGDSALYLCASSLVQAPYEQYFGPGTRLTVT.

V is TRBV28 and J is TRBJ1-4, with D maybe TRBD1 (5 bases). The CDR3 is made up of 13 amino acids. Looked up from germline, CDR1 is MDHEN and CDR2 is SYDVKM. V lost 6 bases to trimming and J lost 3 bases, with 8 bases between them. CDR3 in DNA: TGTGCCAGCAGGGAGGGGTCTAATGAAAAACTGTTTTTT. This encodes CASREGSNEKLFF. Based on the CDR3 plus reference TRBV28 and TRBJ1-4, the full variable domain is DVKVTQSSRYLVKRTGEKVFLECVQDMDHENMFWYRQDPGLGLRLIYFSYDVKMKEKGDIPEGYSVSREKKERFSLILESASTNQTSMYLCASREGSNEKLFFGSGTQLSVL.